One sample yielded the 25 T cell receptor beta chains listed below, sequenced in a study of somatic mutations in cytotoxic T cells in rheumatoid arthritis. The method was immunoSEQ multiplex PCR; TCRdb's version includes in-frame clones alone and lacks a portion of them. This sample has 9,500 to 15,000 clones; around 83% occur once, and the top ten carry around 14%. The sequencing input was CD8+ T cells sorted from blood. The source is a woman in her sixties in good health.

This chain connects TRBV14 to TRBJ2-2, with a tentative D call TRBD2 (5 bases). Deletions cut 4 bases from V and 4 bases from J, with 10 bases between. CDR1 is SGHDN and CDR2 is FVKESK in the germline V gene. This CDR3 spans 14 amino acids. The CDR3 coding sequence is TGTGCCAGCAGCCTAAGTGAGGGCACCGGGGAGCTGTTTTTT. It yields the protein CASSLSEGTGELFF.

The CDR3 region is CASSLLLVAHEQFF. The CDR3 coding sequence is TGTGCCAGCAGCTTGTTACTAGTAGCCCATGAGCAGTTCTTC. This chain links TRBV5-6 with TRBJ2-1, with D possibly TRBD2 on 5 matching bases. This CDR3 contains 14 residues. Germline V gene lookup returns CDR1 SGHDT and CDR2 YYEEEE. The V end was cut by 1 base, the J end by 8 bases, with 13 bases between.

The gene calls are TRBV7-9 and TRBJ1-1; a possible D gene is TRBD1 (6 bases). This CDR3 region has 17 residues. Trimming removed 1 base at V and 2 bases at J, with 17 bases between. Germline CDR1 and CDR2: SEHNR and FQNEAQ (reference sequence). In DNA, the CDR3 is TGTGCCAGCAGCTTAGATGCCGTAGGACAGTTTAACACTGAAGCTTTCTTT. Protein sequence: CASSLDAVGQFNTEAFF.

The chain employs TRBV7-9 and TRBJ2-1, with D tentatively TRBD2 (7 bases). The CDR3 covers 16 residues. The V gene lost 5 bases and the J gene lost 10 bases, with 24 bases spanning the gap. Per the germline V gene, CDR1 is SEHNR and CDR2 is FQNEAQ (reference sequence). CDR3 protein: CASSLPGGGDGREQFF. The CDR3 DNA is TGTGCCAGCAGCCTCCCTGGCGGGGGCGATGGGAGGGAGCAGTTCTTC.

V usage is TRBV6-5 and J usage is TRBJ2-3; D is undetermined. The germline CDR1 and CDR2 sequences are MNHEY and SVGAGI. CDR3 length equals 15 residues. The ends were cut back, 5 bases at V and 0 bases at J, with 12 bases in the middle. CDR3 in amino acids: CASSRGFSSTDTQYF. CDR3 DNA sequence: TGTGCCAGCAGTAGAGGATTCTCTAGCACAGATACGCAGTATTTT.

The chain employs TRBV9 and TRBJ2-3, with 9 bases identical to TRBD1. Germline trimming cut 3 bases from V and 4 bases from J; bases unmatched to any gene: 3. This CDR3 has 14 residues. Germline CDR1 is SGDLS and CDR2 is YYNGEE. The CDR3 DNA follows: TGTGCCAGCAGCGCCTGGACAGGGGCAGATACGCAGTATTTT. This sequence encodes CASSAWTGADTQYF. Variable domain in full (rest from reference TRBV9 and TRBJ2-3): DSGVTQTPKHLITATGQRVTLRCSPRSGDLSVYWYQQSLDQGLQFLIQYYNGEERAKGNILERFSAQQFPDLHSELNLSSLELGDSALYFCASSAWTGADTQYFGPGTRLTVL.

The genes are TRBV18 and TRBJ1-4; no clear D gene. The germline V gene encodes CDR1 KGHSH and CDR2 LQKENI. This CDR3 comprises 15 residues. V was cut by 3 bases and J by 0 bases, with 8 bases left in between. The CDR3 DNA is TGTGCCAGCTCACCTGACCGGGCAACTAATGAAAAACTGTTTTTT. Encoded protein: CASSPDRATNEKLFF. The whole variable domain, remainder taken from reference TRBV18 and TRBJ1-4, is NAGVMQNPRHLVRRRGQEARLRCSPMKGHSHVYWYRQLPEEGLKFMVYLQKENIIDESGMPKERFSAEFPKEGPSILRIQQVVRGDSAAYFCASSPDRATNEKLFFGSGTQLSVL.

The DNA for the CDR3 is TGTGCCAGCAGTTTGCGGGGGGCGGGGATTTTGGAGCTGTTTTTT. It codes for CASSLRGAGILELFF. J is TRBJ2-2 and V is TRBV28; TRBD2 agrees at 8 bases. The CDR3 loop spans 15 amino acids. V gave up 3 bases and J gave up 10 bases; unmatched junction bases: 10. CDR1 and CDR2 from the germline V gene are MDHEN and SYDVKM.

This clone came up once. The chain recombines TRBV19 with TRBJ1-1; TRBD1 matches at 11 bases. V trimming: 5 bases; J trimming: 6 bases; junction bases outside the gene matches: 2. The germline CDR1 and CDR2 sequences are LNHDA and SQIVND (reference sequence). The CDR3 is 13 amino acids. The CDR3 DNA follows: TGTGCCAGTAGTGAGGACAGGGGGCCTGAAGCTTTCTTT. The encoded protein is CASSEDRGPEAFF.

This clone is classed as medium-sized. The chain combines TRBV13 with TRBJ2-7; 11 bases are a match to TRBD1. Germline loops: CDR1 PRHDT, CDR2 FYEKMQ (reference sequence). This CDR3 has 15 residues. J gave up 4 bases and V 3 bases, and 5 bases lay outside the gene matches. The CDR3 DNA sequence: TGTGCCAGCAGCTTCCGGGACAGGGGGGATTACGAGCAGTACTTC. This gives the protein CASSFRDRGDYEQYF.

The chain has TRBV2 and TRBJ2-7; 9 bases are a match to TRBD2. CDR1 is SNHLY, CDR2 FYNNEI, per germline. The trim removed 3 bases at V and 2 bases at J, leaving 2 bases unmatched. The CDR3 runs to 14 residues. The CDR3: CASSEGGGAYEQYF. In nucleotides, the CDR3 is TGTGCCAGCAGTGAGGGCGGGGGGGCCTACGAGCAGTACTTC.

The chain is built from TRBV5-1 and TRBJ2-1, with TRBD2 identical over 13 bases. Germline CDR1 and CDR2: SGHRS and YFSETQ. The CDR3 has 15 amino acids. The junction had 5 bases not matched to a gene; V was cut back by 4 bases and J by 7 bases. CDR3 bases: TGCGCCAGCAGCATGGGACTAGCGGGGTGGAATGAGCAGTTCTTC. This translates into CASSMGLAGWNEQFF.

This clone has only a few counts. The chain is built from TRBV28 and TRBJ2-2; 11 bases align to TRBD2. This CDR3 has 15 amino acids. CDR1 and CDR2 from the germline V gene are MDHEN and SYDVKM. Trimming removed 8 bases from V and 8 bases from J; junction bases left unmatched: 10. CDR3 DNA: TGTGCCAGCTTACCGACTAGCGGGGTTCCGGGGGAGCTGTTTTTT. This sequence encodes CASLPTSGVPGELFF.

The genes are TRBV5-1 and TRBJ2-3, with 8 bases fitting TRBD2. The CDR3 has 17 residues. Trimming took 6 bases from V and 3 from J; bases not matched to a gene: 15. CDR1 SGHRS and CDR2 YFSETQ come from the germline V gene. CDR3 DNA: TGCGCCAGCACCCACTTAAAAACGGGGGGGCAGACAGATACGCAGTATTTT. Protein sequence: CASTHLKTGGQTDTQYF.

V and J are TRBV13 and TRBJ1-2; D is undetermined. CDR3 length: 12 residues. Deletions cut 5 bases from V and 1 base from J, with 5 bases between. Germline V lookup: CDR1 PRHDT, CDR2 FYEKMQ (reference sequence). The CDR3 DNA reads as TGTGCCAGCAGCCCGAGTAACTATGGCTACACCTTC. It translates to CASSPSNYGYTF.

V usage is TRBV9 and J usage is TRBJ2-3; TRBD1 aligns across 7 bases. Germline V gene sequence: CDR1 SGDLS, CDR2 YYNGEE. The CDR3 has 18 residues. After removal of 3 bases from V and 1 base from J, the junction contained 14 bases not matched to a gene. The CDR3 here is CASSGRVGQGDGTDTQYF. The CDR3 DNA is TGTGCCAGCAGCGGTCGCGTCGGGCAGGGGGATGGCACAGATACGCAGTATTTT.

This chain joins TRBV7-8 and TRBJ2-3; D is possibly TRBD2 (5 bases). This CDR3 contains 15 residues. Per germline, CDR1 SGHVS and CDR2 FQNEAQ. Trimming pared 6 bases from V and 0 bases from J, leaving 13 bases between. CDR3 DNA: TGTGCCAGCAGACTAGTCTCGGTGAGCACAGATACGCAGTATTTT. It yields the protein CASRLVSVSTDTQYF.

This chain joins TRBV27 and TRBJ2-3, with 9 bases identical to TRBD1. The CDR3 runs to 17 residues. V shed 0 bases, J shed 0 bases, and the junction held 4 bases outside the gene matches. Germline CDR1 and CDR2: MNHEY and SMNVEV (reference sequence). The CDR3 sequence is CASSLSWGQGSTDTQYF. CDR3 nucleotide sequence: TGTGCCAGCAGTTTATCCTGGGGACAGGGCAGCACAGATACGCAGTATTTT.

This clone was observed once. V is TRBV28 and J is TRBJ1-5, with D possibly matching TRBD1 (5 bases). Trimming removed 4 bases from V and 9 bases from J, with 16 bases in between. The CDR3 sequence is 14 residues long. The germline V gene has CDR1 MDHEN and CDR2 SYDVKM. CDR3: CASSWTSCARPQHF. The CDR3 DNA sequence: TGTGCCAGCAGTTGGACATCCTGCGCCCGGCCCCAGCATTTT.

V usage is TRBV28 and J usage is TRBJ1-2, with D uncertain. The V gene's germline CDR1 is MDHEN and CDR2 SYDVKM. V lost 9 bases to trimming and J lost 4 bases, with 6 bases between them. The CDR3 sequence is 10 residues long. CDR3 sequence (DNA): TGTGCCAGTTCCTCCTATGGCTACACCTTC. This encodes CASSSYGYTF.

This clone was counted a few times. CDR3 sequence: CASSLAELAGGNEQFF. CDR3 in DNA: TGTGCCAGCAGCTTGGCCGAGCTAGCGGGGGGCAATGAGCAGTTCTTC. The V gene is TRBV5-6, the J gene TRBJ2-1; 11 bases map to TRBD2. This CDR3 contains 16 residues. Germline values: CDR1 SGHDT, CDR2 YYEEEE. Trimming at V came to 0 bases and at J to 6 bases, leaving 5 bases not matched to a gene.

The chain couples TRBV9 to TRBJ2-1; no reliable D call. This CDR3 has 13 residues. Germline V gives CDR1 SGDLS, CDR2 YYNGEE. V was pared by 3 bases and J by 10 bases, with 14 bases between. CDR3 region: CASSDQRLGEQFF. The CDR3 nucleotides are TGTGCCAGCAGCGATCAGAGGCTTGGCGAGCAGTTCTTC.

J is TRBJ2-6 and V is TRBV29-1; TRBD1 might be the D (6 bases). This CDR3 contains 14 residues. Per the germline V gene, CDR1 is SQVTM and CDR2 is ANQGSEA. Between the trimmed V and J ends, which lost 0 bases and 6 bases, there was a span of 9 bases. In nucleotides, the CDR3 is TGCAGCGTTGAAGACTTGGGGGCGGCCAACGTCCTGACTTTC. The encoded protein is CSVEDLGAANVLTF.

This chain links TRBV6-1 with TRBJ1-3, with D hard to call. Germline CDR1 reads MNHNS; CDR2 reads SASEGT. The CDR3 has 17 amino acids. Trimming pared 2 bases from V and 3 bases from J, leaving 17 bases between. CDR3 coding DNA: TGTGCCAGCAGTGAATTAATGCGCCGGGGTGGTGGAAACACCATATATTTT. Translated, it gives CASSELMRRGGGNTIYF.

V is TRBV5-3 and J is TRBJ1-5; D is unclear. Being an ORF, TRBV5-3 has a function that is uncertain. V was clipped by 7 bases and J by 5 bases, with 10 bases between them. The CDR3 runs 12 residues. CDR3 amino acids: CARPNGDQPQHF. For the CDR3, the DNA is TGTGCCAGACCTAACGGAGATCAGCCCCAGCATTTT.